These 2 T cell receptor beta chains came from one sample sequenced in a study of blood T cell repertoires in COVID-19. Here immunoSEQ multiplex PCR was the method, and the copy in TCRdb shows in-frame clones only, minus some. The table lists about 480,000 clones, less than 90% of them singletons. The sequencing input was peripheral blood. These receptors were collected from a woman in her fifties or sixties with COVID-19, enrolled during active disease.

The CDR3 bases are TGTGCCAGCAGCTTAGCGAGGGGGGGCTCGAATGAGCAGTTCTTC. Its protein product is CASSLARGGSNEQFF. The chain carries TRBV7-9 and TRBJ2-1; maybe TRBD2 (7 bases). Germline-derived CDR1 and CDR2 are SEHNR and FQNEAQ (reference sequence). Trimming stripped 0 bases from V and 7 bases from J, with 13 bases between. The CDR3 contains 15 residues. Based on the CDR3 plus reference TRBV7-9 and TRBJ2-1, the full variable domain is DTGVSQNPRHKITKRGQNVTFRCDPISEHNRLYWYRQTLGQGPEFLTYFQNEAQLEKSRLLSDRFSAERPKGSFSTLEIQRTEQGDSAMYLCASSLARGGSNEQFFGPGTRLTVL.

This chain uses TRBV29-1 with TRBJ2-3; 9 bases match TRBD1. V dropped 3 bases and J dropped 7; count of bases not matched to a gene: 11. There are 15 residues in the CDR3. Germline values: CDR1 SQVTM, CDR2 ANQGSEA. Written as DNA, the CDR3 is TGCAGCGTTGAGGCCCGGGACAGGGCTCGAAATACGCAGTATTTT. It yields the protein CSVEARDRARNTQYF.